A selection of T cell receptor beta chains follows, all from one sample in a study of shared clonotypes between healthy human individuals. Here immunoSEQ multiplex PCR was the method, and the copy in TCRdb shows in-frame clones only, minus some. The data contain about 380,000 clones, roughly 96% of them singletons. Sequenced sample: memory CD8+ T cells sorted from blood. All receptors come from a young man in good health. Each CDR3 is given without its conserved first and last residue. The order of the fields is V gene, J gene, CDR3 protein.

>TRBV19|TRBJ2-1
ASSTDSGINEQF
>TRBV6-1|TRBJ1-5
ASSPQGAGNQPQH
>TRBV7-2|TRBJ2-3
ASSLVGGGSGSRTDTQY
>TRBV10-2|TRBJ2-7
ASSEYGQSYEQY
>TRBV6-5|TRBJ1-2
ASSYGTNYGYT
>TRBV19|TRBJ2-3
ASRLAGHTDTQY
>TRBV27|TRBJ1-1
ASSSQGGNTEAF
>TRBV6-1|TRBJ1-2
AAQTGGAGMGGYT
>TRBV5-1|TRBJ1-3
ASSLGGQTGNTIY
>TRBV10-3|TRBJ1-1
AISVDRNTEAF
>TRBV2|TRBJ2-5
ASRGPAVGETQY
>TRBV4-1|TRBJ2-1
ASSHHPGLAGSNLGNEQF
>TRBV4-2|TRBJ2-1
ASSHLRGFNEQF
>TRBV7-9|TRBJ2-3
ASSRDREVTDTQY
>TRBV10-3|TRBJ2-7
AISEDRYSYEQY
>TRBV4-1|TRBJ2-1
ASSQKKTSGRANEQF